These 27 T cell receptor beta chains were all obtained from the same sample, sequenced in a study of T cell responses to AZD1222 COVID-19 vaccine. Assay used: immunoSEQ multiplex PCR; TCRdb lists only in-frame clones, some missing. The data show about 150,000 clones, 88% seen once. This specimen was peripheral blood, taken 28 days after the second dose of the MenACWY control vaccine. The receptors here all came from an adult who received the MenACWY meningococcal vaccine as a control.

The gene calls are TRBV30 and TRBJ2-7; 9 nucleotides agree with TRBD1. The V gene end was trimmed by 4 bases and the J gene end by 4 bases; junction bases not matched to a gene: 8. The CDR3 length is 14 residues. The germline gives CDR1 GTSNPN, CDR2 SVGIG (reference sequence). The CDR3 DNA is TGTGCCTGGAAAGGCTCGACAGGGGGGTACGAGCAGTACTTC. This sequence encodes CAWKGSTGGYEQYF.

This chain links TRBV12-3 or TRBV12-4 with TRBJ2-4; the D gene is possibly TRBD2 (5 bases). V was shortened by 4 bases and J by 2 bases, with 6 bases between the two germline ends. The length of the CDR3 is 13 residues. CDR3 residues: CASSSDSKNIQYF. As DNA, the CDR3 is TGTGCCAGCAGTTCGGACTCCAAAAACATTCAGTACTTC.

This clone has only one observation. V is TRBV19 and J is TRBJ2-1, with 13 bases lining up with TRBD2. The germline V gene encodes CDR1 LNHDA and CDR2 SQIVND (reference sequence). Unmatched junction bases numbered 6, after V lost 6 bases and J lost 4 bases. This CDR3 region has 16 residues. The CDR3 coding sequence is TGTGCCAGTAGGACGACTAGCGGGGGGTTTTACAATGAGCAGTTCTTC. This translates into CASRTTSGGFYNEQFF.

The V and J genes are TRBV5-1 and TRBJ1-2; D gene ambiguous. Germline loops: CDR1 SGHRS, CDR2 YFSETQ. V lost 4 bases, J lost 0 bases, and 10 bases lay in between. The CDR3 totals 14 residues. CDR3 residues: CASSPGGSNYGYTF. CDR3 in DNA: TGCGCCAGCAGCCCGGGCGGGTCTAACTATGGCTACACCTTC.

This sequence joins TRBV11-1 and TRBJ1-2, with no clear D. The germline V gene encodes CDR1 SGHAT and CDR2 FQDESV (reference sequence). Trimming shortened V by 1 base and J by 6 bases, and 9 bases separated the two germline ends. The length of the CDR3 is 13 residues. The DNA for the CDR3 is TGTGCCAGCAGCTTAGTATTTCGGGATGGCTACACCTTC. Amino acids: CASSLVFRDGYTF.

The chain joins TRBV29-1 to TRBJ1-3, with a weak D call TRBD1 (6 bases). The CDR3 has 14 amino acids. V shed 8 bases and J shed 0 bases, with 14 bases lying between them. Germline CDR1 SQVTM, CDR2 ANQGSEA. The CDR3 spells CSIGTTDSGNTIYF. CDR3 in DNA: TGCAGCATAGGGACAACCGACTCTGGAAACACCATATATTTT.

This rearrangement joins TRBV4-2 to TRBJ2-6, with 13 bases lining up with TRBD2. V was clipped by 1 base and J by 2 bases; unmatched bases: 2. In germline, CDR1 is LGHNA, CDR2 YNFKEQ. The CDR3 loop spans 18 amino acids. DNA of the CDR3: TGTGCCAGCAGCCAAGTCGGACTAGCGGGGGCTGGGGCCAACGTCCTGACTTTC. Translated: CASSQVGLAGAGANVLTF.

This chain connects TRBV20-1 to TRBJ2-1, with D possibly matching TRBD2 (5 bases). The germline V gene encodes CDR1 DFQATT and CDR2 SNEGSKA (reference sequence). Trimming cost V 3 bases and J 9 bases, with 15 bases left between them. This CDR3 has 13 amino acids. CDR3 protein: CSASLASKGEQFF. The DNA for the CDR3 is TGCAGTGCTAGTCTCGCTAGCAAGGGTGAGCAGTTCTTC.

Only a few counts were recorded for this clone. The CDR3 spells CASSEAPAGANVLTF. Written as DNA, the CDR3 is TGTGCCAGCAGTGAAGCCCCGGCCGGGGCCAACGTCCTGACTTTC. The chain recombines TRBV6-1 with TRBJ2-6; D gene uncertain. Germline V gives CDR1 MNHNS, CDR2 SASEGT. This CDR3 has 15 residues. Trimming took 0 bases from V and 4 from J, leaving 7 bases between them.

The chain employs TRBV7-2 and TRBJ1-5; tentatively, D is TRBD1 (5 bases). Germline V gives CDR1 SGHTA, CDR2 FQGNSA. The V end was cut by 1 base, the J end by 5 bases, with 12 bases between. The CDR3 totals 15 residues. CDR3: CASSLGGFLYQPQHF. The CDR3 nucleotides are TGTGCCAGCAGCTTAGGGGGCTTCCTTTATCAGCCCCAGCATTTT.

The rearrangement uses TRBV24-1 and TRBJ2-5; 11 nucleotides agree with TRBD1. The V gene's germline CDR1 is KGHDR and CDR2 SFDVKD. V lost 2 bases and J lost 7; bases outside the gene matches: 11. CDR3 length: 17 residues. The CDR3, as DNA: TGTGCCACCAGTGATTCGAGGGGGACAGGGGGACCCTGGACCCAGTACTTC. This gives the protein CATSDSRGTGGPWTQYF.

The genes are TRBV3-1 (or the pseudogene TRBV3-2) and TRBJ2-7, with D perhaps matching TRBD2 (6 bases). V was pared by 1 base and J by 0 bases, with 7 bases between. Germline V gene lookup returns CDR1 LGHDT and CDR2 YNNKEL (reference sequence). CDR3 length: 14 amino acids. DNA for the CDR3: TGTGCCAGCAGCCAAGCGGGAGCCTCCTACGAGCAGTACTTC. This sequence encodes CASSQAGASYEQYF.

The CDR3, as DNA: TGTGCCAGTCAAACAGGTCATCAGCCCCAGCATTTT. Translated, it gives CASQTGHQPQHF. V and J are TRBV19 and TRBJ1-5; D may be TRBD1 (5 bases). The CDR3 contains 12 residues. Germline CDR1 is LNHDA and CDR2 is SQIVND (reference sequence). The V end lost 8 bases, the J end lost 5 bases, and 10 bases lay between the germline ends.

The chain combines TRBV6-5 with TRBJ2-1, with 10 positions matching TRBD2. CDR3 length equals 14 residues. Germline CDR1 and CDR2: MNHEY and SVGAGI. V lost 5 bases and J lost 3; bases outside the gene matches: 1. The CDR3 here is CASSRTSGYNEQFF. In DNA form, the CDR3 reads TGTGCCAGCAGTCGGACTAGCGGCTACAATGAGCAGTTCTTC.

This clone was counted a few times. The chain is built from TRBV6-1 and TRBJ2-7, with 7 bases fitting TRBD1. Germline values: CDR1 MNHNS, CDR2 SASEGT. Trimming cost V 1 base and J 2 bases; bases outside gene matches: 8. The CDR3 sequence is 16 residues long. The CDR3 reads CASSEGSGTEAYEQYF. DNA for the CDR3: TGTGCCAGCAGTGAAGGGTCCGGGACAGAAGCCTACGAGCAGTACTTC.

This chain uses TRBV11-3 with TRBJ2-1; 8 nucleotides match TRBD2. In germline, CDR1 is SGHNT, CDR2 YENEEA. The CDR3 length is 16 residues. The V and J ends lost 5 bases and 1 base, in that order; junction bases with no gene match: 7. The CDR3 protein is CASSPGGDSSYNEQFF. In DNA, the CDR3 is TGTGCCAGCAGCCCGGGGGGGGATTCGTCCTACAATGAGCAGTTCTTC.

In this sample, this clone turned up once. The CDR3 reads CASSPGYFSGNTIYF. The CDR3 DNA reads TGTGCCAGCAGTCCGGGTTACTTCTCTGGAAACACCATATATTTT. V and J are TRBV6-5 and TRBJ1-3; D unresolved. This CDR3 has 15 amino acids. The germline CDR1 and CDR2 sequences are MNHEY and SVGAGI. Trimming stripped 5 bases from V and 0 bases from J, with 11 bases between.

The CDR3 sequence: CAWSVFGLTDTQYF. CDR3 coding DNA: TGTGCCTGGAGTGTGTTTGGTCTCACAGATACGCAGTATTTT. The chain recombines TRBV30 with TRBJ2-3, with D hard to call. Germline CDR1 is GTSNPN and CDR2 is SVGIG (reference sequence). With 0 bases removed from V and 2 bases from J, the gap between germline ends came to 9 bases. The CDR3 covers 14 residues.

V usage is TRBV5-1 and J usage is TRBJ1-1; D gene uncertain. V was pared by 2 bases and J by 3 bases, with 5 bases between. The CDR3 has 12 residues. Germline lookup yields CDR1 SGHRS and CDR2 YFSETQ. The CDR3 is CASSLGDTEAFF. CDR3 bases: TGCGCCAGCAGCTTAGGCGACACTGAAGCTTTCTTT.

V usage is TRBV10-3 and J usage is TRBJ1-4, with TRBD1 matching 7 bases. The CDR3 length is 15 residues. Germline V gene lookup returns CDR1 ENHRY and CDR2 SYGVKD. V was pared by 1 base and J by 8 bases, with 7 bases of the junction left unmatched. The CDR3 DNA sequence: TGTGCCATCAGTGAGTTGACAGGGCTAGGGGAAAAACTGTTTTTT. It translates to CAISELTGLGEKLFF.

The chain uses TRBV7-6 and TRBJ2-7; D is unclear. Trimming stripped 5 bases from V and 0 bases from J, with 17 bases between. The CDR3 spans 16 residues. Germline V gene lookup returns CDR1 SGHVS and CDR2 FNYEAQ. CDR3 region: CASSQSGLGYSYEQYF. The DNA of the CDR3 is TGTGCCAGCAGCCAAAGTGGTCTTGGATACTCCTACGAGCAGTACTTC.

The chain couples TRBV18 to TRBJ1-2; D is uncertain. V was shortened by 4 bases and J by 1 base, with 7 bases between the two germline ends. CDR3 length: 13 amino acids. Germline CDR1 KGHSH, CDR2 LQKENI. CDR3 amino acids: CASSHPNNYGYTF. In DNA form, the CDR3 reads TGTGCCAGCTCACACCCAAATAACTATGGCTACACCTTC.

This clone has only one observation. The chain recombines TRBV19 with TRBJ2-2; TRBD2 is a possible D gene (6 bases). Trimming cost V 5 bases and J 2 bases, with 15 bases left between them. This CDR3 is 16 amino acids long. The germline V gene has CDR1 LNHDA and CDR2 SQIVND (reference sequence). In DNA, the CDR3 is TGTGCCAGTAGTCCGAGAAAGCGGGCCAACACCGGGGAGCTGTTTTTT. As protein: CASSPRKRANTGELFF.

This clone was counted once. The chain joins TRBV28 to TRBJ1-2; D uncertain. This CDR3 comprises 14 residues. Per germline, CDR1 MDHEN and CDR2 SYDVKM. V gave up 2 bases and J gave up 7 bases, with 14 bases separating them. The CDR3: CASSLTVGGFGYTF. CDR3 nucleotide sequence: TGTGCCAGCAGTTTAACGGTTGGTGGGTTTGGCTACACCTTC.

V usage is TRBV4-1 and J usage is TRBJ2-7, with 7 bases fitting TRBD2. Germline CDR1 is MGHRA and CDR2 is YSYEKL. The V gene end was trimmed by 1 base and the J gene end by 1 base; junction bases not matched to a gene: 7. The CDR3 has 16 residues. CDR3 residues: CASSQVSAGPSYEQYF. The CDR3 coding sequence is TGCGCCAGCAGCCAAGTATCAGCGGGGCCTTCCTACGAGCAGTACTTC.

This clone was seen only a few times. J is TRBJ1-1 and V is TRBV19; D unclear. The CDR3 length is 16 residues. V was pared by 7 bases and J by 3 bases, with 21 bases between. Germline V CDR1 and CDR2: LNHDA, SQIVND (reference sequence). The DNA of the CDR3 is TGTGCCAGTATCGCGGCCAGGCGAACTGAGGACACTGAAGCTTTCTTT. Its translation is CASIAARRTEDTEAFF.

The chain links TRBV11-3 to TRBJ2-7, with TRBD2 matching 10 bases. The length of the CDR3 is 16 residues. The J segment lost 3 bases and the V segment lost 0 bases, leaving 5 bases of the junction unmatched. Germline CDR1 reads SGHNT; CDR2 reads YENEEA. CDR3 coding DNA: TGTGCCAGCAGCTTAGAAGCTAGCGGGAGCTTCTACGAGCAGTACTTC. It is translated as CASSLEASGSFYEQYF.